The 8 T cell receptor beta chains below were found in one sample sequenced in a study of siplizumab effects on memory and regulatory T cells. Generated by immunoSEQ multiplex PCR, the TCRdb table keeps only in-frame clones and is missing some. The sample consists of 90,000 to 120,000 clones, roughly nine tenths of them appearing once. Sequencing used Tregs sorted from blood. Source of these receptors: a human donor in good health.

This clone was seen just once. The chain has TRBV25-1 and TRBJ2-2; TRBD2 matches 12 bases. Germline V CDR1 and CDR2: MGHDK, SYGVNS. The J segment lost 7 bases and the V segment lost 4 bases, leaving 10 bases of the junction unmatched. The CDR3 extends over 17 amino acids. The CDR3 DNA follows: TGTGCCAGCAGTGGGCCGCGACTAGCGGGAGTCATCGGGGAGCTGTTTTTT. Translated, it gives CASSGPRLAGVIGELFF.

This chain links TRBV4-2 with TRBJ1-1; D is unclear. Germline lookup yields CDR1 LGHNA and CDR2 YNFKEQ. V was shortened by 4 bases and J by 6 bases, with 12 bases between the two germline ends. This CDR3 spans 13 amino acids. The CDR3 sequence is CASSREGISEAFF. CDR3 in DNA: TGTGCCAGCAGCCGAGAAGGCATTTCTGAAGCTTTCTTT.

The chain carries TRBV7-9 and TRBJ1-1; 7 nucleotides agree with TRBD1. Trimming took 5 bases from V and 3 from J; bases not matched to a gene: 6. CDR1 is SEHNR, CDR2 FQNEAQ, per germline (reference sequence). CDR3 length: 14 amino acids. The CDR3 sequence is CASSRQGGYTEAFF. The CDR3 coding sequence is TGTGCCAGCAGCAGACAGGGAGGGTACACTGAAGCTTTCTTT. Full variable domain (remainder filled in from reference TRBV7-9 and TRBJ1-1): DTGVSQNPRHKITKRGQNVTFRCDPISEHNRLYWYRQTLGQGPEFLTYFQNEAQLEKSRLLSDRFSAERPKGSFSTLEIQRTEQGDSAMYLCASSRQGGYTEAFFGQGTRLTVV.

The chain recombines TRBV6-4 with TRBJ1-2; possibly TRBD1 for D (6 bases). Per the germline V gene, CDR1 is MRHNA and CDR2 is SNTAGT. V lost 5 bases to trimming and J lost 0 bases, with 22 bases between them. The length of the CDR3 is 18 residues. The CDR3 here is CASSPGAKEQGPNYGYTF. Here the CDR3 DNA reads TGTGCCAGCAGTCCCGGGGCGAAAGAACAGGGCCCTAACTATGGCTACACCTTC.

The V call is TRBV29-1, the J call TRBJ1-5; D possibly corresponds to TRBD1 (6 bases). This CDR3 contains 13 residues. Germline loops: CDR1 SQVTM, CDR2 ANQGSEA. The V gene lost 4 bases and the J gene lost 5 bases, with 12 bases spanning the gap. CDR3 DNA sequence: TGCAGCGTTGGGGGGGCCTGGGATCAGCCCCAGCATTTT. This translates into CSVGGAWDQPQHF. Looking up the rest from reference TRBV29-1 and TRBJ1-5 gives the full variable domain: SAVISQKPSRDICQRGTSLTIQCQVDSQVTMMFWYRQQPGQSLTLIATANQGSEATYESGFVIDKFPISRPNLTFSTLTVSNMSPEDSSIYLCSVGGAWDQPQHFGDGTRLSIL.

The chain is built from TRBV7-6 and TRBJ2-3, with 7 positions matching TRBD2. The trim removed 1 base at V and 3 bases at J, leaving 7 bases unmatched. CDR3 length equals 16 residues. CDR1 is SGHVS and CDR2 is FNYEAQ in the germline V gene. The CDR3 sequence is CASSLVVGGPTDTQYF. In nucleotides, the CDR3 is TGTGCCAGCAGCTTAGTTGTGGGAGGGCCAACAGATACGCAGTATTTT.

The gene calls are TRBV2 and TRBJ1-5, with D possibly matching TRBD1 (6 bases). In germline, CDR1 is SNHLY, CDR2 FYNNEI. CDR3 size: 15 residues. V was clipped by 4 bases and J by 0 bases, with 10 bases between them. The CDR3 region is CASSVWGASNQPQHF. In nucleotides, the CDR3 is TGTGCCAGCAGTGTCTGGGGGGCTAGCAATCAGCCCCAGCATTTT.

The gene calls are TRBV5-8 and TRBJ1-6, with D tentatively TRBD1 (6 bases). Trimming pared 5 bases from V and 10 bases from J, leaving 16 bases between. The CDR3 runs to 14 residues. The germline V gene has CDR1 SGHTS and CDR2 YDEGEE. The CDR3 nucleotides are TGTGCCAGCAGTTCACAGGGAAGTGGATCACCCCTCCACTTT. Encoded protein: CASSSQGSGSPLHF. The complete variable domain, with remaining parts taken from reference TRBV5-8 and TRBJ1-6, reads EAGVTQSPTHLIKTRGQQATLRCSPISGHTSVYWYQQALGLGLQFLLWYDEGEERNRGNFPPRFSGRQFPNYSSELNVNALELEDSALYLCASSSQGSGSPLHFGNGTRLTVT.